This T cell receptor (beta chain) was captured in a study of shared clonotypes between healthy human individuals. Overall study context: Samples came from a couple of female and a few male donors aged 18 to 49.

The V segment lost 5 bases and the J segment 2 bases; nucleotides outside the gene matches: 6. CDR3 size: 15 residues. Germline CDR1 SGHAT, CDR2 FQNNGV. In the case of this clone: The antigen is not known.

Study-level findings and limits: Non-shared clonotypes were found to have lower generation probabilities than the clonotypes that were shared by all four of the sorted-subset donors. Although depth was large, rarefaction showed that sequencing of the sorted subsets was incomplete.

Method: immunoSEQ multiplex PCR; TCRdb's copy keeps in-frame clones and lacks some. The data contain about 2 million clones, around 96% of them singletons. CD45RO negativity and positive selection for CCR7 defined naive CD8 cells, a population that excluded terminally differentiated effector memory CD45RA+ cells. There were no recent acute infections or vaccinations among the donors, who were healthy HIV-negative adults. This TCR came from a man aged 18-30 years in good health. The material sequenced was naive CD8+ T cells sorted from blood. The rearrangement links TRBV11-2 to TRBJ2-1; 7 positions agree with TRBD1. The CDR3 DNA is TGTGCCAGCAGCCCCGACAGGGCAACCTACAATGAGCAGTTCTTC. Translation: CASSPDRATYNEQFF.